Shown below are 21 T cell receptor beta chains from a single sample sequenced in a study of T-cell reconstitution after alpha-beta-depleted transplantation in children. Preparation of the TCRbeta library used unique molecular identifiers. TCRdb recomputed calls from the PCR reads with MiXCR, one row per CDR3 protein. The sample has about 580,000 distinct CDR3 sequences, roughly 23% seen once. The sequencing here drew on PBMCs, mostly from graft donor cells, taken 360 days after TCRalphabeta/CD19-depleted stem cell transplant. The receptor source for this set is a boy younger than two who had a stem cell transplant for acute myeloid leukemia, so the T cells may come from the graft donor.

This clonotype was picked up many times. The chain joins TRBV29-1 to TRBJ2-2, with TRBD1 matching over 8 bases. V shed 7 bases and J 6 bases; nucleotides not matched to a gene: 7. Germline CDR1 is SQVTM and CDR2 is ANQGSEA. The CDR3 covers 13 residues. In DNA form, the CDR3 reads TGCAGCGCCGGACAGGGAAGCTCCGGGGAGCTGTTTTTT. Protein sequence: CSAGQGSSGELFF.

The chain combines TRBV9 with TRBJ2-1; D ambiguous. Looked up from germline, CDR1 is SGDLS and CDR2 is YYNGEE. V shed 0 bases and J shed 0 bases, with 4 bases lying between them. The CDR3 sequence is 14 residues long. The CDR3: CASSVDPSYNEQFF. The CDR3, as DNA: TGTGCCAGCAGCGTAGACCCCTCCTACAATGAGCAGTTCTTC.

There are a few counts of this clonotype. CDR3 in DNA: TGTGCCAGCAGTTACACGGGGCCGGGTGAGACCCAGTACTTC. Its protein is CASSYTGPGETQYF. J is TRBJ2-5 and V is TRBV6-5; D might be TRBD1 or TRBD2, each matching 5 bases. This CDR3 has 14 amino acids. The V end was cut by 2 bases, the J end by 5 bases, with 12 bases between. CDR1 is MNHEY and CDR2 is SVGAGI in the germline V gene.

At least ten counts were recorded for this clonotype. The J gene is TRBJ2-7, the V gene TRBV7-9; TRBD1 matches 9 bases. The CDR3 totals 16 residues. Germline CDR1 SEHNR, CDR2 FQNEAQ (reference sequence). V was clipped by 4 bases and J by 5 bases; unmatched bases: 12. CDR3: CASSSARRGQGDEQYF. The CDR3 nucleotides are TGTGCCAGCAGCTCCGCGCGACGGGGACAGGGCGACGAGCAGTACTTC.

Concerning this clonotype: With a much larger clone just one base away, this may be a read error. The chain links TRBV12-3 or TRBV12-4 to TRBJ2-7; D might be TRBD1 (6 bases). This CDR3 is built from 19 residues. V was trimmed by 8 bases and J by 4 bases, leaving 33 bases between them. CDR3 sequence: CASCLTTEPQTGSHYEQYF. As DNA, the CDR3 is TGTGCCAGCTGTCTCACCACGGAACCTCAGACAGGTTCCCATTACGAGCAGTACTTC.

V usage is TRBV7-2 and J usage is TRBJ2-3, with TRBD1 matching 7 bases. The CDR3 has 13 residues. The J segment lost 4 bases and the V segment lost 10 bases, leaving 8 bases of the junction unmatched. CDR1 is SGHTA, CDR2 FQGNSA, per germline. The CDR3 DNA is TGTGCCACCACGGAAGGGGGCTCAGATACGCAGTATTTT. Amino acids: CATTEGGSDTQYF.

The chain links TRBV29-1 to TRBJ1-2; D unresolved. Per the germline V gene, CDR1 is SQVTM and CDR2 is ANQGSEA. The germline V and J ends were trimmed by 1 base and 8 bases, with 14 bases remaining between them. The CDR3 covers 13 residues. The CDR3 loop reads CSVEVADFKGYTF. Written as DNA, the CDR3 is TGCAGCGTTGAAGTGGCGGACTTTAAAGGCTACACCTTC.

The CDR3 bases are TGCGCCAGCAGCTCCACTACCGCCGGGACACCACTTACTTACTATGGCTACACCTTC. It encodes CASSSTTAGTPLTYYGYTF. This chain joins TRBV5-1 and TRBJ1-2; the D gene is possibly TRBD1 (6 bases). The germline CDR1 and CDR2 sequences are SGHRS and YFSETQ. The length of the CDR3 is 19 residues. V lost 3 bases and J 3 bases, leaving 27 bases between the germline ends. Filled out from reference TRBV5-1 and TRBJ1-2, the complete variable domain reads KAGVTQTPRYLIKTRGQQVTLSCSPISGHRSVSWYQQTPGQGLQFLFEYFSETQRNKGNFPGRFSGRQFSNSRSEMNVSTLELGDSALYLCASSSTTAGTPLTYYGYTFGSGTRLTVV.

The table lists this clonotype with many counts. The J gene is TRBJ1-2, the V gene TRBV25-1; the match to TRBD1 covers 7 bases. V lost 7 bases and J lost 6; bases outside the gene matches: 11. From germline, CDR1 is MGHDK and CDR2 SYGVNS. This CDR3 region has 14 residues. The CDR3 nucleotides are TGTGCCAGCATCCCACAGGGGTCGGTAGATGGCTACACCTTC. As protein: CASIPQGSVDGYTF.

The gene calls are TRBV6-1 and TRBJ1-1; D unresolved. The CDR3 loop spans 11 amino acids. The germline V and J ends were trimmed by 6 bases and 8 bases, with 10 bases remaining between them. Germline V gene sequence: CDR1 MNHNS, CDR2 SASEGT. CDR3: CASRRDWEAFF. The CDR3 nucleotides are TGTGCCAGCAGACGCGACTGGGAAGCTTTCTTT.

This clonotype was counted only a few times. The chain combines TRBV20-1 with TRBJ2-1, with TRBD2 matching 11 bases. CDR3 length: 14 amino acids. V lost 2 bases and J lost 4; bases outside the gene matches: 1. Germline V gives CDR1 DFQATT, CDR2 SNEGSKA (reference sequence). This CDR3 is CSARPSGGYNEQFF. The CDR3 DNA sequence: TGCAGTGCTAGACCTAGCGGGGGGTACAATGAGCAGTTCTTC.

This clonotype came up a few times. The chain uses TRBV5-1 and TRBJ2-5, with 7 bases identical to TRBD1. CDR1 SGHRS and CDR2 YFSETQ come from the germline V gene. CDR3 length: 15 amino acids. V shed 0 bases, J shed 3 bases, and the junction held 5 bases outside the gene matches. Written as DNA, the CDR3 is TGCGCCAGCAGCTTGGTCGGGACAGCAAAAGAGACCCAGTACTTC. Translation: CASSLVGTAKETQYF.

The DNA of the CDR3 is TGTGCCAGCAGTGAAGCGAGAGGGCCCTACGAGCAGTACGTC. It yields the protein CASSEARGPYEQYV. The chain links TRBV2 to TRBJ2-7, with a weak D call TRBD2 (5 bases). The CDR3 loop spans 14 amino acids. Germline lookup yields CDR1 SNHLY and CDR2 FYNNEI. V dropped 0 bases and J dropped 2 bases, with 8 bases sitting between them.

This clonotype was counted ten times or more. This chain connects TRBV12-3 or TRBV12-4 to TRBJ2-7; 9 bases match TRBD2. Trimming removed 10 bases from V and 7 bases from J; junction bases left unmatched: 14. The CDR3 is 14 residues long. Here the CDR3 DNA reads TGTGCCACCGCTCCAGGGACTAGCCCGAGAGAGCAGTACTTC. Residues: CATAPGTSPREQYF.

This clonotype was detected ten times or more. This CDR3 reads CASSPRMSAETQYF. DNA for the CDR3: TGTGCCAGCAGCCCTAGAATGTCGGCTGAGACCCAGTACTTC. The genes are TRBV7-8 and TRBJ2-5, with D hard to call. Trimming pared 5 bases from V and 5 bases from J, leaving 15 bases between. This CDR3 contains 14 residues. Germline V gives CDR1 SGHVS, CDR2 FQNEAQ.

The chain couples TRBV12-3 or TRBV12-4 to TRBJ2-3; tentatively, D is TRBD1 (6 bases). The V end lost 6 bases, the J end lost 3 bases, and 13 bases lay between the germline ends. The CDR3 runs 14 residues. In DNA form, the CDR3 reads TGTGCCAGCAGCCTGGACAGCCCGACAGATACGCAGTATTTT. Amino acid sequence: CASSLDSPTDTQYF.

This clonotype was seen ten or more times. V is TRBV28 and J is TRBJ2-1, with 8 bases lining up with TRBD2. The CDR3 has 15 residues. The ends lost 5 bases at V and 15 bases at J; junction bases unmatched: 18. Germline loops: CDR1 MDHEN, CDR2 SYDVKM. The CDR3 protein is CASSPKGLAGPRLFF. The CDR3 DNA reads as TGTGCCAGCAGTCCAAAGGGGCTAGCGGGCCCTAGGCTGTTCTTC. Full variable domain (remainder filled in from reference TRBV28 and TRBJ2-1): DVKVTQSSRYLVKRTGEKVFLECVQDMDHENMFWYRQDPGLGLRLIYFSYDVKMKEKGDIPEGYSVSREKKERFSLILESASTNQTSMYLCASSPKGLAGPRLFFGPGTRLTVL.

This clonotype was recorded a few times. The V and J genes are TRBV24-1 and TRBJ2-2; TRBD1 aligns across 8 bases. Germline V gives CDR1 KGHDR, CDR2 SFDVKD. The V segment lost 4 bases and the J segment 0 bases; nucleotides outside the gene matches: 6. CDR3 size: 17 residues. The CDR3 here is CATSDRQGLANTGELFF. The CDR3 DNA is TGTGCCACCAGTGACCGACAGGGGCTTGCGAACACCGGGGAGCTGTTTTTT.

This clonotype turned up a few times. The gene calls are TRBV12-3 or TRBV12-4 and TRBJ2-1; 8 nucleotides line up with TRBD1. V lost 0 bases to trimming and J lost 4 bases; unmatched junction nucleotides: 8. The CDR3 consists of 17 residues. The CDR3 loop reads CASSLALYRGNYNEQFF. As DNA, the CDR3 is TGTGCCAGCAGTTTAGCGTTGTACAGGGGGAATTACAATGAGCAGTTCTTC.

This chain links TRBV24-1 with TRBJ2-3, with D possibly matching TRBD1 (5 bases). The V end lost 9 bases, the J end lost 3 bases, and 15 bases lay between the germline ends. The CDR3 has 14 residues. The germline gives CDR1 KGHDR, CDR2 SFDVKD. The CDR3 nucleotides are TGTGCCACCTCGGCCAGGACAAATACAGATACGCAGTATTTT. Its protein product is CATSARTNTDTQYF.

On this clonotype itself: This may arise from a read error, as a much more abundant clone is one base away. The chain uses TRBV14 and TRBJ2-3; D might be TRBD2 (6 bases). This CDR3 region has 14 residues. Germline values: CDR1 SGHDN, CDR2 FVKESK. CDR3: CASSQDLAADRQYF. The CDR3 region has the DNA TGTGCCAGCAGCCAAGATTTAGCGGCAGATAGGCAGTATTTT. The complete variable domain, with remaining parts taken from reference TRBV14 and TRBJ2-3, reads EAGVTQFPSHSVIEKGQTVTLRCDPISGHDNLYWYRRVMGKEIKFLLHFVKESKQDESGMPNNRFLAERTGGTYSTLKVQPAELEDSGVYFCASSQDLAADRQYFGPGTRLTVL.